What follows is one T cell receptor (beta chain) and its context. Antigen: not known. The data were taken from a study of T-cell memory formation after mild COVID-19. General observations from the study: Some clones that responded were present in memory (sampled pre-infection), which suggests cross-reactive memory joined.

The CDR3 totals 12 residues. The germline CDR1 and CDR2 sequences are SNHLY and FYNNEI. Trimming removed 6 bases at V and 3 bases at J, with 9 bases between. From 5'RACE with constant-segment primers came TCR alpha and TCR beta cDNA libraries that carried sample barcodes and UMIs. TCRdb re-called the 5' RACE reads with MiXCR, one entry per CDR3 protein. This table holds about 620,000 distinct CDR3 sequences, roughly 17% found once. The receptor comes from an adult woman who had mild COVID-19 (a few samples of this study predate the infection). Cell type and time point are not known. Source material: PBMCs or a T cell subset sorted from them (not recorded which). The chain recombines TRBV2 with TRBJ2-7; D is possibly TRBD1 (5 bases). The CDR3 region is CASRTTVYEQYF. The DNA for the CDR3 is TGTGCCAGCAGAACGACAGTCTACGAGCAGTACTTC.